Presented here are 3 T cell receptor beta chains from one specimen sequenced in a study of identical twins. Using its own MiXCR run on the 5' RACE reads, TCRdb lists one record per CDR3 protein. The sample includes 450,000 to 650,000 distinct CDR3 sequences, roughly 15% of them seen just once. These same records also appear under a second study, on yellow fever vaccine responses in identical twins.

Source material: CD4+ T cells sorted from blood. These receptor sequences come from a woman aged 18-29 years in good health.

This clonotype showed up just a few times. The rearrangement joins TRBV20-1 to TRBJ1-6; possible D gene TRBD1, 5 bases. This CDR3 is built from 15 residues. Germline V gives CDR1 DFQATT, CDR2 SNEGSKA (reference sequence). V was pared by 6 bases and J by 7 bases, with 19 bases between. CDR3 protein: CSAWTGTVENSPLHF. In DNA form, the CDR3 reads TGCAGTGCCTGGACCGGGACGGTAGAAAATTCACCCCTCCACTTT.

The rearrangement links TRBV5-1 to TRBJ2-7; a possible D gene is TRBD2 (5 bases). Germline V gives CDR1 SGHRS, CDR2 YFSETQ. The CDR3 contains 12 residues. Trimming took off 0 bases at V and 9 bases at J, with 10 bases between the two ends. This chain's CDR3 is CASSLVGSGQYF. The CDR3 DNA is TGCGCCAGCAGCTTGGTAGGAAGCGGGCAGTACTTC.

This clonotype was observed a handful of times. The J gene is TRBJ2-1, the V gene TRBV4-2; D gene unclear. Germline V gives CDR1 LGHNA, CDR2 YNFKEQ. This CDR3 contains 14 residues. V lost 1 base to trimming and J lost 6 bases, with 10 bases between them. The CDR3 DNA follows: TGTGCCAGCAGCCAAGGGGAAGTGATCAATGAGCAGTTCTTC. Protein product: CASSQGEVINEQFF.